This TCR beta chain stems from a study of blood T cell repertoires in COVID-19. Across the whole study: Samples of COVID-19 (acute and convalescent) were obtained from the United States, Italy and Spain. In each case, the material was cDNA or gDNA derived from T cells, B-cell-depleted T cells, or PBMCs.

As originally analysed: Estimates of nucleated cell counts were drawn from the amplification of reference gene primers. This table comes from immunoSEQ multiplex PCR, and its TCRdb copy is limited to in-frame clones, with some not included. V, J and clone size derive from that table, while D and trimming were established from the DNA sequence. The sample includes under 85,000 clones, more than 60% of them seen just once. Germline values: CDR1 SQVTM, CDR2 ANQGSEA. Trimming took 4 bases from V and 1 from J, leaving 16 bases between them. The CDR3 loop spans 15 amino acids. This clonotype was sampled from a human donor in a cohort sampled during active COVID-19. Sequenced input: peripheral blood. V is TRBV29-1 and J is TRBJ1-1; D perhaps matches TRBD1 (6 bases). The CDR3 nucleotides are TGCAGCGTTGTCGTCCAGGGGCCGCCGAACACTGAAGCTTTCTTT. This codes for CSVVVQGPPNTEAFF.